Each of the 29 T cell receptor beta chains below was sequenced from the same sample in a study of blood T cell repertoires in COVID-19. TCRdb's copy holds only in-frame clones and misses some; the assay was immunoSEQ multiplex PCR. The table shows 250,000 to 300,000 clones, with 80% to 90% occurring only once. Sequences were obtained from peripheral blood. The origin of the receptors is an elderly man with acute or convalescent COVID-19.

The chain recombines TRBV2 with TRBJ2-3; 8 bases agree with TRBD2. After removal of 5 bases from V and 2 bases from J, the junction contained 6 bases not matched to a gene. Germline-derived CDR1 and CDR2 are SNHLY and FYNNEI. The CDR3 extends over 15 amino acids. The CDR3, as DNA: TGTGCCAGCAGTCGGGGGGGCGGACTCACAGATACGCAGTATTTT. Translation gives CASSRGGGLTDTQYF.

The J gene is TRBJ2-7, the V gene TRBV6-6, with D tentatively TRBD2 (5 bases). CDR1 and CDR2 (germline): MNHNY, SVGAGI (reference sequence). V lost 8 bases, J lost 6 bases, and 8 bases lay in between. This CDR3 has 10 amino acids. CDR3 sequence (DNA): TGTGCCAGCGGACTTCTCGAGCAGTACTTC. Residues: CASGLLEQYF.

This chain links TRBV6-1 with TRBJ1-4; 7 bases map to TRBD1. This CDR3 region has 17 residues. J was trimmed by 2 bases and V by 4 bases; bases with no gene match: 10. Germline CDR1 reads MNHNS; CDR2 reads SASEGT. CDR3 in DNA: TGTGCCAGCAGTGGTGACAGGGTGAAATCGACTAATGAAAAACTGTTTTTT. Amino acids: CASSGDRVKSTNEKLFF.

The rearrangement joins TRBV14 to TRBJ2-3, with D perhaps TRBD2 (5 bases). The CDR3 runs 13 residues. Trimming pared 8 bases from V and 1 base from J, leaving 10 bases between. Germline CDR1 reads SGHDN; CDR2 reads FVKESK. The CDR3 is CASRGLGTDTQYF. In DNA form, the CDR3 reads TGTGCCAGCCGAGGACTTGGCACAGATACGCAGTATTTT.

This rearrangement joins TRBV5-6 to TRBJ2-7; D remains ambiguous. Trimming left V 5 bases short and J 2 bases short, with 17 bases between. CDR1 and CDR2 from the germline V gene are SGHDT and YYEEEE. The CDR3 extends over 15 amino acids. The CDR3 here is CASSSATAGAYEQYF. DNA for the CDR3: TGTGCCAGCAGTTCGGCGACTGCTGGAGCCTACGAGCAGTACTTC.

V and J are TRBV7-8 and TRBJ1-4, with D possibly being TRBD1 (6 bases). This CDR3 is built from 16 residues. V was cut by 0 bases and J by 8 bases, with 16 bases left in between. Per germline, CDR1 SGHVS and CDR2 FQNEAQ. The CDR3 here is CASSLAPTGLEEKLFF. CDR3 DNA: TGTGCCAGCAGCTTAGCCCCTACAGGGTTGGAGGAAAAACTGTTTTTT.

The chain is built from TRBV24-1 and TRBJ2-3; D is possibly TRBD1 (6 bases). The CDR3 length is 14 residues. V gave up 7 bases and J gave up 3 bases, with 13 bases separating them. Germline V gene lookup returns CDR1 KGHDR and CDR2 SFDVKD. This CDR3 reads CATRGDKLTDTQYF. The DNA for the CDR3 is TGTGCCACCAGAGGGGACAAATTGACAGATACGCAGTATTTT.

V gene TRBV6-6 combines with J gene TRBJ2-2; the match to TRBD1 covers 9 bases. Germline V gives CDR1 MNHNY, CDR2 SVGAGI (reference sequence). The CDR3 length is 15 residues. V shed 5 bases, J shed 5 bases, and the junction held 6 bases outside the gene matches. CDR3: CASSGWDRETGELFF. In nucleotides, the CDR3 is TGTGCCAGCAGTGGTTGGGACAGGGAAACCGGGGAGCTGTTTTTT.

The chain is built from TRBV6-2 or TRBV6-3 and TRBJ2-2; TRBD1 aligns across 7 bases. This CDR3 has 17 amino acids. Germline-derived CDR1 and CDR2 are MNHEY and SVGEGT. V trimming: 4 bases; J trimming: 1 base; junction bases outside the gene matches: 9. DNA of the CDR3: TGTGCCAGCAGTTTCCGCTCCGGGACAGAGAACACCGGGGAGCTGTTTTTT. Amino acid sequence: CASSFRSGTENTGELFF.

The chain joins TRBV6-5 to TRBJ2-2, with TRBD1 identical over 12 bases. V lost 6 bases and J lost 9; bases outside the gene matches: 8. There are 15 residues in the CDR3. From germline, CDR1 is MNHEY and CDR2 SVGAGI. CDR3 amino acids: CASRGPGQGAWELFF. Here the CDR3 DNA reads TGTGCCAGCAGGGGACCGGGACAGGGGGCTTGGGAGCTGTTTTTT.

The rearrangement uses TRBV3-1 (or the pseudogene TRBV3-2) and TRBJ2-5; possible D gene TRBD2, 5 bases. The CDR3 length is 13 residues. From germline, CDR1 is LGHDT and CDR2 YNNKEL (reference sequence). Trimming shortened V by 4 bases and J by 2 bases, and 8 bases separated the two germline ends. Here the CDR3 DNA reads TGTGCCAGCAGCCCCGGGATACAAGAGACCCAGTACTTC. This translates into CASSPGIQETQYF.

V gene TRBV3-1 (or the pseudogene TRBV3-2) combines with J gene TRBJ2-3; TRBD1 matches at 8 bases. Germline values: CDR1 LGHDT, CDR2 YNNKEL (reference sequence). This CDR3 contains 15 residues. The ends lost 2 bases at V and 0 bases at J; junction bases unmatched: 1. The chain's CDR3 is CASSQRDRSTDTQYF. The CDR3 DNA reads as TGTGCCAGCAGCCAAAGGGACAGGAGCACAGATACGCAGTATTTT.

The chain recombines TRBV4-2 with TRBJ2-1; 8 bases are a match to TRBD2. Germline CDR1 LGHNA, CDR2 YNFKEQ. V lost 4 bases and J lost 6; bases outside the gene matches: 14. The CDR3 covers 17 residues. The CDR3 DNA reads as TGTGCCAGCAGCCTCCTCCCTTCCGGGAGGGCCGGCAATGAGCAGTTCTTC. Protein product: CASSLLPSGRAGNEQFF.

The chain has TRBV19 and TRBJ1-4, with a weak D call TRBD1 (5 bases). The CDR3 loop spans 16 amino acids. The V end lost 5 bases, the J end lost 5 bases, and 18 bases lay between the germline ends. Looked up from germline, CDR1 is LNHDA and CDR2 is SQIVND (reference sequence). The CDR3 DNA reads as TGTGCCAGTAGTGGCCGGGACTCCGTATGGAATGAAAAACTGTTTTTT. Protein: CASSGRDSVWNEKLFF.

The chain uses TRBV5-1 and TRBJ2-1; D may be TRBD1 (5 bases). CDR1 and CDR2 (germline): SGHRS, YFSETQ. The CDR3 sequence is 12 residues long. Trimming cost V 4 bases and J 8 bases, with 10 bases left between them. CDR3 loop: CASSIRGDEQFF. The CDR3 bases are TGCGCCAGCAGCATTAGGGGTGATGAGCAGTTCTTC.

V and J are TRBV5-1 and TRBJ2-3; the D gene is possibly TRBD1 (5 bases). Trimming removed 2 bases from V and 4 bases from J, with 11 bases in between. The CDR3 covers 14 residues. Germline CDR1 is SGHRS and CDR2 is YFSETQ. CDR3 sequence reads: CASSFGSGPDTQYF. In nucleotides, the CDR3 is TGCGCCAGCAGCTTCGGGTCAGGGCCAGATACGCAGTATTTT.

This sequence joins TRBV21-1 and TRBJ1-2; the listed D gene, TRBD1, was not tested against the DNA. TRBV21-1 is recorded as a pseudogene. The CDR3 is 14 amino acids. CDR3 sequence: CASSTPGQGCGYTF. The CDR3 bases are TGTGCCAGCAGCACTCCGGGACAGGGTTGCGGCTACACCTTC.

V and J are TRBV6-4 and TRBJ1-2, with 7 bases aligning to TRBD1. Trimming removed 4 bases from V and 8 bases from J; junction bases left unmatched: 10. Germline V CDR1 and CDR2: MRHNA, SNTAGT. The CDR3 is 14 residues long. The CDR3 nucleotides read TGTGCCAGCAGTGTAACCGGGAGACAGGGAGGCTACACCTTC. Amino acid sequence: CASSVTGRQGGYTF.

CDR3 sequence: CASSQEIGAGYTF. The CDR3 coding sequence is TGTGCCAGCAGCCAAGAGATTGGGGCGGGCTACACCTTC. The chain has TRBV3-1 (or the pseudogene TRBV3-2) and TRBJ1-2; tentatively, D is TRBD1 (5 bases). V was clipped by 0 bases and J by 8 bases, with 10 bases between them. CDR3 length: 13 residues. CDR1 LGHDT and CDR2 YNNKEL come from the germline V gene (reference sequence).

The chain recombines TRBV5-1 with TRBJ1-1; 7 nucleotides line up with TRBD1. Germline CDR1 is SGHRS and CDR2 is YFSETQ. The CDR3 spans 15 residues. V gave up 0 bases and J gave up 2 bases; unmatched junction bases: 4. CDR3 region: CASSLGTGLNTEAFF. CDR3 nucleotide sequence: TGCGCCAGCAGCTTGGGGACAGGCCTTAACACTGAAGCTTTCTTT.

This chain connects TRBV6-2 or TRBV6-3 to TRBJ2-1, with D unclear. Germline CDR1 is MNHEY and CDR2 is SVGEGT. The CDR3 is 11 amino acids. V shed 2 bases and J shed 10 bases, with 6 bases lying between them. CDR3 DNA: TGTGCCAGCAGTTACCTCTCCGAGCAGTTCTTC. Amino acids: CASSYLSEQFF.

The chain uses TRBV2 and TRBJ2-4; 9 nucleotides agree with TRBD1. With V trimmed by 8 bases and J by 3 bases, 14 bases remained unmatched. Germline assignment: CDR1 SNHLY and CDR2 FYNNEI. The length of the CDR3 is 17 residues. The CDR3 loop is CASSGDRAGGGKNIQYF. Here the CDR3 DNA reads TGTGCCAGCTCAGGGGACAGGGCCGGCGGGGGCAAAAACATTCAGTACTTC.

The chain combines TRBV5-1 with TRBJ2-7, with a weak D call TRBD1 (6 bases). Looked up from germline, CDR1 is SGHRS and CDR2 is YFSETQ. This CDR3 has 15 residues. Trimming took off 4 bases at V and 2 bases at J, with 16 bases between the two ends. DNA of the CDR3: TGCGCCAGCAGCCCCCAGGGGAGAGGCCCCTACGAGCAGTACTTC. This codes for CASSPQGRGPYEQYF.

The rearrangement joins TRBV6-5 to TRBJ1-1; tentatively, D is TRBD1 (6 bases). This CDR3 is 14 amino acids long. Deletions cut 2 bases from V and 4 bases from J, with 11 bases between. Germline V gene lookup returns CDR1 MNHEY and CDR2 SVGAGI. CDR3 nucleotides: TGTGCCAGCAGTTACAGGGGGAGAGGCACTGAAGCTTTCTTT. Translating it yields CASSYRGRGTEAFF.

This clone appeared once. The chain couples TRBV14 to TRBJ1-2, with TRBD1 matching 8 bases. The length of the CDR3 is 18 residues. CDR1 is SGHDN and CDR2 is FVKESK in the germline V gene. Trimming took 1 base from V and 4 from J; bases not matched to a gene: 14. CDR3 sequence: CASSQAGGAGIGGYGYTF. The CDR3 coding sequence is TGTGCCAGCAGCCAAGCAGGGGGCGCTGGAATTGGCGGCTATGGCTACACCTTC.

CDR3 DNA sequence: TGTGCCAGCAAATCGCAGGGGATGCAGACTGAAGCTTTCTTT. The encoded protein is CASKSQGMQTEAFF. The chain couples TRBV5-4 to TRBJ1-1; the D gene is possibly TRBD1 (6 bases). V lost 6 bases and J lost 5, with 17 bases in between. The CDR3 loop spans 14 amino acids. Germline-derived CDR1 and CDR2 are SGHNT and YYREEE (reference sequence). The full variable domain, its missing parts supplied by reference TRBV5-4 and TRBJ1-1, is ETGVTQSPTHLIKTRGQQVTLRCSSQSGHNTVSWYQQALGQGPQFIFQYYREEENGRGNFPPRFSGLQFPNYSSELNVNALELDDSALYLCASKSQGMQTEAFFGQGTRLTVV.

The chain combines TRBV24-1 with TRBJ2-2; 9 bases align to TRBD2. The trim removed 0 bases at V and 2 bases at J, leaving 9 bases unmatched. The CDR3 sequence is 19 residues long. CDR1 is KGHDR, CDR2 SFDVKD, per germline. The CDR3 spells CATSDLLFSGGINTGELFF. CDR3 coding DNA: TGTGCCACCAGTGATTTGCTCTTCAGCGGGGGGATCAACACCGGGGAGCTGTTTTTT.

CDR3 in amino acids: CASSQGALSGDQETQYF. CDR3 coding DNA: TGTGCCAGCAGCCAAGGGGCCCTTAGCGGTGACCAAGAGACCCAGTACTTC. The chain joins TRBV4-2 to TRBJ2-5; D might be TRBD2 (6 bases). Looked up from germline, CDR1 is LGHNA and CDR2 is YNFKEQ. This CDR3 comprises 17 residues. V dropped 1 base and J dropped 0 bases, with 15 bases sitting between them.

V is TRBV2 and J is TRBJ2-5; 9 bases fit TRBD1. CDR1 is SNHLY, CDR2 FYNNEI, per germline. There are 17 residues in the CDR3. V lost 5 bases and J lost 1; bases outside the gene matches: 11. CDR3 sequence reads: CASSPGTGNRVQETQYF. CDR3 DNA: TGTGCCAGCAGTCCCGGGACAGGGAACAGAGTCCAAGAGACCCAGTACTTC.